This TCR beta chain was sequenced during a study of molecular identifiers for immune sequencing clone quantification. MiXCR, run by TCRdb on the PCR reads, gives a single entry per CDR3 protein. The table has about half a million distinct CDR3 sequences, around a fifth seen once. CDR3 length: 12 residues. The germline CDR1 and CDR2 sequences are SQVTM and ANQGSEA. Deletions cut 6 bases from V and 5 bases from J, with 11 bases between. Ten or more counts support this clonotype. The sequence derives from a human donor in good health. Some libraries in this study had Jurkat cell RNA spiked in. The material sequenced was naive CD8+ T cells from blood, with Jurkat cell RNA spiked in. Subset described: FACS-sorted CD8+CD4-CCR7+CD45RA+ naive T cells. This chain joins TRBV29-1 and TRBJ1-5, with D tentatively TRBD1 (5 bases). This CDR3 reads CSVGDPDQPQHF. CDR3 nucleotides: TGCAGCGTCGGGGACCCAGATCAGCCCCAGCATTTT.